The 7 T cell receptor beta chains reported below all come from one sample, sequenced in a study of sequential checkpoint blockade in melanoma (dated by TCRdb to between 2018 and 2021). Library preparation used the immunoSEQ multiplex PCR assay. The immuneACCESS repertoire file appears here via TCRdb, limited to in-frame rearrangements. These files lack a portion of the clones; in checked studies, under half of the deficit traces to unresolved V genes, and the cause of the others is not known. The sample table contains more than 9,000 clones; only one count was recorded for roughly 81% of them. The ten largest clones capture 10% to 13% of the sample. The meaning of the sample's treatment or condition label: randomized to nivolumab then ipilimumab (arm A) or the reverse (arm B). This specimen consisted of CD8+ T cells sorted from blood (inferred from file names), obtained from a patient given nivolumab and ipilimumab in sequence. The receptors come from a human donor with melanoma.

The rearrangement links TRBV7-8 to TRBJ2-7; 11 positions agree with TRBD2. The CDR3 is 17 amino acids. V lost 1 base and J lost 0; bases outside the gene matches: 5. Looked up from germline, CDR1 is SGHVS and CDR2 is FQNEAQ. In nucleotides, the CDR3 is TGTGCCAGCAGCTTAGGAGCGGGACTAGCGGCCTCCTACGAGCAGTACTTC. This gives the protein CASSLGAGLAASYEQYF.

This chain joins TRBV28 and TRBJ2-5, with D perhaps matching TRBD1 (6 bases). Trimming removed 3 bases at V and 7 bases at J, with 12 bases between. From germline, CDR1 is MDHEN and CDR2 SYDVKM. The CDR3 is made up of 13 amino acids. CDR3 region: CASSLQKGGTQYF. As DNA, the CDR3 is TGTGCCAGCAGTTTGCAGAAAGGGGGGACCCAGTACTTC.

V and J are TRBV4-1 and TRBJ2-5; TRBD2 is a possible D gene (6 bases). Germline CDR1 reads MGHRA; CDR2 reads YSYEKL. CDR3 length: 15 amino acids. V lost 2 bases and J 1 base, leaving 11 bases between the germline ends. This CDR3 reads CASSQSSSVQETQYF. The CDR3 DNA reads as TGCGCCAGCAGCCAATCCTCTAGCGTCCAAGAGACCCAGTACTTC.

This clone was detected a few times. This sequence joins TRBV19 and TRBJ2-1, with 12 bases aligning to TRBD2. This CDR3 region has 15 residues. CDR1 and CDR2 (germline): LNHDA, SQIVND (reference sequence). Trimming cost V 6 bases and J 3 bases; bases outside gene matches: 3. CDR3 amino acids: CASRKTSGSYNEQFF. The DNA for the CDR3 is TGTGCCAGTAGGAAGACTAGCGGGAGCTACAATGAGCAGTTCTTC.

J is TRBJ1-5 and V is TRBV30; 7 nucleotides align to TRBD1. V was clipped by 7 bases and J by 0 bases; unmatched bases: 9. Germline values: CDR1 GTSNPN, CDR2 SVGIG (reference sequence). The CDR3 runs 15 residues. The CDR3 DNA reads as TGTGCCTACCGGGACAGCTACCATAGCAATCAGCCCCAGCATTTT. Encoded protein: CAYRDSYHSNQPQHF.

The count of this clone is one. CDR3 DNA sequence: TGTGCCAGCAGCTTAATGTCTAGCAATGAGCAGTTCTTC. Translated: CASSLMSSNEQFF. The rearrangement links TRBV7-9 to TRBJ2-1, with D uncertain. The CDR3 covers 13 residues. The germline V gene has CDR1 SEHNR and CDR2 FQNEAQ (reference sequence). Between the trimmed V and J ends, which lost 2 bases and 6 bases, there was a span of 8 bases.

This clone was found a few times. The rearrangement joins TRBV10-3 to TRBJ1-5, with D possibly matching TRBD1 (5 bases). The CDR3 runs 15 residues. Germline-derived CDR1 and CDR2 are ENHRY and SYGVKD. V was trimmed by 6 bases and J by 3 bases, leaving 15 bases between them. The CDR3 nucleotides are TGTGCCATCAGGGGAGGGCTAGGGGCCAATCAGCCCCAGCATTTT. This sequence encodes CAIRGGLGANQPQHF.